The sample holds many counts of the clone carrying this T cell receptor beta chain. The antigen remains undetermined. This sample is part of a study of CD8 T cells in ankylosing spondylitis. Findings and limits, study-wide: Several highly homologous variants made up a TCR beta motif that seemed to typify ankylosing spondylitis blood.

Trimming cost V 3 bases and J 6 bases, with 15 bases left between them. The CDR3 is made up of 14 amino acids. From germline, CDR1 is LNHDA and CDR2 SQIVND (reference sequence). Libraries of TCR beta came from quantitative 5'-RACE with molecular barcodes. Using its own MiXCR run on the 5' RACE reads, TCRdb lists one record per CDR3 protein. The sample lists about 160,000 distinct CDR3 sequences, about 16% occurring once. This chain joins TRBV19 and TRBJ2-7; maybe TRBD2 (6 bases). Specimen: blood, either unsorted or a sorted T cell fraction (not recorded which). The TCR sequence derives from a male donor with ankylosing spondylitis or in good health (not recorded which). The CDR3 sequence is CASSMLTRGGEQYF. The CDR3, as DNA: TGTGCCAGTAGTATGTTGACAAGGGGAGGCGAGCAGTACTTC.